This T cell receptor (beta chain) emerged from a study of T-cell reconstitution after alpha-beta-depleted transplantation in children. This clonotype was seen many times. The authors prepared the TCRbeta library with unique molecular identifiers. TCRdb called the PCR reads again in MiXCR, with one record for every CDR3 protein. The repertoire holds some 290,000 distinct CDR3 sequences, with about 10% as singletons. V shed 2 bases and J shed 7 bases, with 9 bases lying between them. Germline V lookup: CDR1 LGHDT, CDR2 YNNKEL (reference sequence). The CDR3 loop spans 14 amino acids. The sample was PBMCs from the stem cell graft donor, taken from the stem cell graft. This chain uses TRBV3-1 with TRBJ1-6, with D uncertain. The TCR sequence derives from a human donor who donated a stem cell graft to a child with SCID. CDR3 coding DNA: TGTGCCAGCAGCCAACGGACCGGGAATTCACCCCTCCACTTT. Translating it yields CASSQRTGNSPLHF. The entire variable domain, with the rest obtained from reference TRBV3-1 and TRBJ1-6, is as follows: DTAVSQTPKYLVTQMGNDKSIKCEQNLGHDTMYWYKQDSKKFLKIMFSYNNKELIINETVPNRFSPKSPDKAHLNLHINSLELGDSAVYFCASSQRTGNSPLHFGNGTRLTVT.